This T cell receptor beta chain came from a study of blood T cell repertoires in COVID-19. At the level of the study: The analysed material was cDNA or gDNA that came from T cells, B-cell-depleted T cells, or PBMCs.

Trimming took 5 bases from V and 0 from J; bases not matched to a gene: 13. The CDR3 length is 20 residues. CDR1 SNHLY and CDR2 FYNNEI come from the germline V gene. Patients at the Seattle site were enrolled during active infection and followed longitudinally. The assay was immunoSEQ multiplex PCR, and TCRdb's table has in-frame clones only and misses some. The sample shows 350,000 to 500,000 clones, approximately 90% of them seen only once. The chain employs TRBV2 and TRBJ2-1; 13 nucleotides agree with TRBD2. The sequenced material came from peripheral blood. This TCR was sampled from a man aged 18 to 30 with COVID-19, enrolled during active disease. CDR3 nucleotides: TGTGCCAGCAGTCCTTTTTTTTTAAGACTAGCGGGAGGCTCCTACAATGAGCAGTTCTTC. Translating gives CASSPFFLRLAGGSYNEQFF.